The 29 T cell receptor beta chains in this list originate from one sample, sequenced in a study of T cell changes during pregnancy in multiple sclerosis. TCRdb's copy holds only in-frame clones and misses some; the assay was immunoSEQ multiplex PCR. The repertoire holds fewer than 55,000 clones, with 80% to 95% as singletons. The source was CD4+ T cells from peripheral blood mononuclear cells, collected in the third trimester of pregnancy. Receptors were obtained from a female donor with multiple sclerosis, enrolled in a pregnancy study.

This chain links TRBV10-3 with TRBJ1-4; D is unclear. The CDR3 has 18 amino acids. Germline assignment: CDR1 ENHRY and CDR2 SYGVKD. The ends were cut back, 3 bases at V and 13 bases at J, with 30 bases in the middle. The CDR3 DNA reads TGTGCCATCAGTGATGGTTCCAAGGCGGAGCCGTATGGTCGGAGACTGTTTTTT. Encoded protein: CAISDGSKAEPYGRRLFF.

The chain has TRBV6-1 and TRBJ1-6, with unresolved D. From germline, CDR1 is MNHNS and CDR2 SASEGT. Trimming stripped 1 base from V and 6 bases from J, with 10 bases between. The CDR3 loop spans 15 amino acids. CDR3 region: CASSEGEVANSPLHF. The CDR3 coding sequence is TGTGCCAGCAGTGAAGGGGAGGTTGCTAATTCACCCCTCCACTTT.

The genes are TRBV2 and TRBJ1-1, with TRBD1 matching 10 bases. CDR1 is SNHLY, CDR2 FYNNEI, per germline. With 6 bases clipped from V and 1 base from J, the junction kept 2 bases outside the gene matches. There are 14 residues in the CDR3. CDR3 DNA: TGTGCCAGCAGGGGGGACAGGGGGAACACTGAAGCTTTCTTT. This translates into CASRGDRGNTEAFF.

This clone was observed a handful of times. The chain carries TRBV5-1 and TRBJ2-2, with 7 bases lining up with TRBD1. V shed 4 bases, J shed 4 bases, and the junction held 7 bases outside the gene matches. CDR3 length: 15 residues. Germline V gene sequence: CDR1 SGHRS, CDR2 YFSETQ. As DNA, the CDR3 is TGCGCCAGCAGCCCGGACAGGTCCCTCACCGGGGAGCTGTTTTTT. This codes for CASSPDRSLTGELFF.

The V call is TRBV10-3, the J call TRBJ1-1, with no clear D. Germline V gives CDR1 ENHRY, CDR2 SYGVKD. The CDR3 is 14 residues long. Trimming stripped 6 bases from V and 1 base from J, with 12 bases between. CDR3 in amino acids: CAIRGSAGNTEAFF. The DNA for the CDR3 is TGTGCCATCAGAGGGTCTGCGGGGAACACTGAAGCTTTCTTT.

The chain links TRBV11-3 to TRBJ2-2; a weak D match, TRBD1 (6 bases). The CDR3 has 15 amino acids. With 1 base removed from V and 6 bases from J, the gap between germline ends came to 12 bases. Germline loops: CDR1 SGHNT, CDR2 YENEEA. Written as DNA, the CDR3 is TGTGCCAGCAGCTTAGTGGCAGGGGAATCCGGGGAGCTGTTTTTT. The encoded protein is CASSLVAGESGELFF. Full variable domain (remainder filled in from reference TRBV11-3 and TRBJ2-2): EAGVVQSPRYKIIEKKQPVAFWCNPISGHNTLYWYLQNLGQGPELLIRYENEEAVDDSQLPKDRFSAERLKGVDSTLKIQPAELGDSAVYLCASSLVAGESGELFFGEGSRLTVL.

This clone is a singleton in its sample. This chain joins TRBV5-6 and TRBJ2-3; TRBD1 agrees at 7 bases. Germline-derived CDR1 and CDR2 are SGHDT and YYEEEE. CDR3 size: 18 residues. V gave up 2 bases and J gave up 2 bases; unmatched junction bases: 14. CDR3 residues: CASSLILQGVIITDTQYF. As DNA, the CDR3 is TGTGCCAGCAGCTTAATTCTCCAGGGGGTTATCATCACAGATACGCAGTATTTT.

J is TRBJ1-2 and V is TRBV19, with D uncertain. This CDR3 comprises 16 residues. V lost 2 bases and J lost 10, with 23 bases in between. From germline, CDR1 is LNHDA and CDR2 SQIVND (reference sequence). CDR3 sequence: CASSINGGRYGRYYTF. CDR3 bases: TGTGCCAGTAGTATAAATGGAGGAAGGTACGGAAGGTACTACACCTTC.

The rearrangement links TRBV5-1 to TRBJ2-5, with D possibly matching TRBD1 (5 bases). Germline CDR1 and CDR2: SGHRS and YFSETQ. V was shortened by 4 bases and J by 1 base, with 14 bases between the two germline ends. This CDR3 is built from 15 residues. CDR3: CASSPAVRGQETQYF. CDR3 bases: TGCGCCAGCAGCCCGGCCGTTAGGGGCCAAGAGACCCAGTACTTC.

This clone was detected only once. The chain has TRBV4-1 and TRBJ2-1; 7 bases align to TRBD2. V lost 2 bases and J lost 3; bases outside the gene matches: 7. The length of the CDR3 is 16 residues. Germline V CDR1 and CDR2: MGHRA, YSYEKL. This chain's CDR3 is CASSQPQRGYYNEQFF. The DNA for the CDR3 is TGCGCCAGCAGCCAACCCCAGCGGGGATACTACAATGAGCAGTTCTTC.

V and J are TRBV11-1 and TRBJ2-1; 7 positions agree with TRBD2. In germline, CDR1 is SGHAT, CDR2 FQDESV (reference sequence). The J segment lost 1 base and the V segment lost 4 bases, leaving 13 bases of the junction unmatched. The CDR3 length is 18 residues. The DNA for the CDR3 is TGTGCCAGCAGCTATCAGCGGGATCTAGCCGCATCCTACAATGAGCAGTTCTTC. Protein product: CASSYQRDLAASYNEQFF. The variable domain in full, completed from reference TRBV11-1 and TRBJ2-1, reads EAEVAQSPRYKITEKSQAVAFWCDPISGHATLYWYRQILGQGPELLVQFQDESVVDDSQLPKDRFSAERLKGVDSTLKIQPAELGDSAMYLCASSYQRDLAASYNEQFFGPGTRLTVL.

This clone was recorded once. The chain combines TRBV6-1 with TRBJ2-5, with 7 bases aligning to TRBD1. The CDR3 has 15 amino acids. Germline-derived CDR1 and CDR2 are MNHNS and SASEGT. V shed 6 bases, J shed 6 bases, and the junction held 13 bases outside the gene matches. CDR3 sequence (DNA): TGTGCCAGCAGACCTGACAGGGAGAGGTTCCAGACCCAGTACTTC. The encoded protein is CASRPDRERFQTQYF.

J is TRBJ2-3 and V is TRBV6-5; the D gene is possibly TRBD2 (5 bases). CDR3 length: 16 amino acids. Germline values: CDR1 MNHEY, CDR2 SVGAGI. Deletions cut 0 bases from V and 2 bases from J, with 12 bases between. CDR3 sequence reads: CASSYSAGLSTDTQYF. The CDR3, as DNA: TGTGCCAGCAGTTACTCGGCAGGACTTTCCACAGATACGCAGTATTTT.

CDR3 DNA sequence: TGTGCCAGTACCGATGCGGCTAGCGGGGGGCACACAGATACGCAGTATTTT. It codes for CASTDAASGGHTDTQYF. The J gene is TRBJ2-3, the V gene TRBV19; 11 bases fit TRBD2. Trimming removed 7 bases from V and 2 bases from J; junction bases left unmatched: 11. The CDR3 spans 17 residues. In germline, CDR1 is LNHDA, CDR2 SQIVND (reference sequence).

J is TRBJ1-2 and V is TRBV2, with a tentative D call TRBD1 (6 bases). V dropped 4 bases and J dropped 4 bases, with 16 bases sitting between them. The CDR3 is 15 residues long. Looked up from germline, CDR1 is SNHLY and CDR2 is FYNNEI. The CDR3 is CASSVSVGASYGYTF. The CDR3 DNA sequence: TGTGCCAGCAGTGTAAGCGTGGGGGCAAGCTATGGCTACACCTTC.

The chain couples TRBV9 to TRBJ2-3; no clear D gene. The CDR3 loop spans 14 amino acids. With 6 bases removed from V and 0 bases from J, the gap between germline ends came to 11 bases. CDR1 is SGDLS and CDR2 is YYNGEE in the germline V gene. CDR3 coding DNA: TGTGCCAGCACCCCCCACTCTAGCACAGATACGCAGTATTTT. This translates into CASTPHSSTDTQYF.

The rearrangement uses TRBV5-5 and TRBJ2-3; the match to TRBD2 covers 13 bases. With 4 bases clipped from V and 6 bases from J, the junction kept 5 bases outside the gene matches. The CDR3 covers 15 residues. Germline V lookup: CDR1 SGHKS, CDR2 YYEKEE (reference sequence). CDR3 DNA sequence: TGTGCCAGCAGCCCAGGACTAGCGGGGGTGGATACGCAGTATTTT. It specifies CASSPGLAGVDTQYF.

J is TRBJ1-4 and V is TRBV27; 9 nucleotides match TRBD1. Germline V lookup: CDR1 MNHEY, CDR2 SMNVEV (reference sequence). V shed 5 bases and J 7 bases; nucleotides not matched to a gene: 8. This CDR3 has 15 amino acids. CDR3 protein: CASSATGGRGEKLFF. The CDR3 DNA follows: TGTGCCAGCAGTGCCACAGGGGGCCGCGGTGAAAAACTGTTTTTT.

V is TRBV28 and J is TRBJ2-3; TRBD2 matches at 10 bases. From germline, CDR1 is MDHEN and CDR2 SYDVKM. The CDR3 is 17 residues long. Losses at the gene ends were 6 bases for V and 1 base for J; bases not matched to a gene: 10. The CDR3 region has the DNA TGTGCCAGCAGACACACACCTCTAGCGGGGGGCACAGATACGCAGTATTTT. It specifies CASRHTPLAGGTDTQYF.

The chain employs TRBV11-3 and TRBJ2-1; a weak D match, TRBD2 (5 bases). Trimming pared 3 bases from V and 9 bases from J, leaving 12 bases between. Germline loops: CDR1 SGHNT, CDR2 YENEEA. This CDR3 has 13 amino acids. CDR3 nucleotide sequence: TGTGCCAGCAGCTTTCGGGCTAGCCTTGAGCAGTTCTTC. Amino acid sequence: CASSFRASLEQFF.

The rearrangement joins TRBV18 to TRBJ1-3, with 8 bases that match TRBD1. J was trimmed by 4 bases and V by 3 bases; bases with no gene match: 8. The CDR3 runs 16 residues. Germline loops: CDR1 KGHSH, CDR2 LQKENI. The CDR3 DNA sequence: TGTGCCAGCTCACCCACAGTCGGACAGGGAGGAAACACCATATATTTT. Encoded protein: CASSPTVGQGGNTIYF. Together with reference TRBV18 and TRBJ1-3, the CDR3 gives the full variable domain: NAGVMQNPRHLVRRRGQEARLRCSPMKGHSHVYWYRQLPEEGLKFMVYLQKENIIDESGMPKERFSAEFPKEGPSILRIQQVVRGDSAAYFCASSPTVGQGGNTIYFGEGSWLTVV.

The rearrangement links TRBV15 to TRBJ2-7; 12 nucleotides line up with TRBD2. J was trimmed by 6 bases and V by 0 bases; bases with no gene match: 3. From germline, CDR1 is LNHNV and CDR2 YYDKDF (reference sequence). The CDR3 has 15 residues. The CDR3 DNA reads as TGTGCCACCAGCAGAGACCTAGCGGGGGGGCTCGAGCAGTACTTC. This sequence encodes CATSRDLAGGLEQYF.

Concerning this clone itself: The junction and the germline gene differ at one end; a read error may be behind it. The chain uses TRBV7-7 and TRBJ2-1; 8 bases align to TRBD2. The CDR3 has 15 amino acids. Germline V lookup: CDR1 SSHAT, CDR2 FNYEAQ (reference sequence). CDR3 protein: CASSLREGGYNEQFF. DNA of the CDR3: TGTGCTAGCAGCTTACGGGAGGGAGGGTACAATGAGCAGTTCTTC.

The chain couples TRBV9 to TRBJ2-3; TRBD2 matches at 15 bases. Losses at the gene ends were 0 bases for V and 6 bases for J; bases not matched to a gene: 5. The CDR3 has 17 amino acids. CDR1 SGDLS and CDR2 YYNGEE come from the germline V gene. The CDR3, as DNA: TGTGCCAGCAGCGTAGAAGGGACTAGCGGGGGGTGGGATACGCAGTATTTT. It translates to CASSVEGTSGGWDTQYF.

The chain couples TRBV27 to TRBJ2-7; D perhaps matches TRBD1 (6 bases). The V gene's germline CDR1 is MNHEY and CDR2 SMNVEV (reference sequence). This CDR3 spans 16 amino acids. Trimming shortened V by 6 bases and J by 3 bases, and 21 bases separated the two germline ends. The CDR3 DNA reads TGTGCCAGCAGACTTAGCTGGGGGCCTAATCACTACGAGCAGTACTTC. This encodes CASRLSWGPNHYEQYF.

The CDR3 protein is CASRYRGRGTEAFF. The CDR3 DNA is TGTGCCAGCAGGTACAGGGGGCGAGGGACTGAAGCTTTCTTT. The chain employs TRBV27 and TRBJ1-1; 9 nucleotides match TRBD1. Looked up from germline, CDR1 is MNHEY and CDR2 is SMNVEV (reference sequence). V shed 6 bases, J shed 5 bases, and the junction held 7 bases outside the gene matches. The CDR3 is 14 amino acids.

The chain recombines TRBV27 with TRBJ2-7; the D gene is possibly TRBD2 (7 bases). This CDR3 spans 14 amino acids. The germline gives CDR1 MNHEY, CDR2 SMNVEV (reference sequence). V was cut by 6 bases and J by 6 bases, with 18 bases left in between. DNA of the CDR3: TGTGCCAGCAGGGGAGGGGGGCGTCACAGCGAGCAGTACTTC. Encoded protein: CASRGGGRHSEQYF.

V gene TRBV19 combines with J gene TRBJ2-3, with D uncertain. The CDR3 consists of 13 residues. CDR1 and CDR2 (germline): LNHDA, SQIVND (reference sequence). Trimming removed 3 bases at V and 2 bases at J, with 6 bases between. In DNA form, the CDR3 reads TGTGCCAGTAGTATGCTATCCACAGATACGCAGTATTTT. Its translation: CASSMLSTDTQYF.

The V gene is TRBV4-2, the J gene TRBJ1-2; D is ambiguous. Trimming cost V 1 base and J 0 bases, with 9 bases left between them. The CDR3 runs to 15 residues. Germline V gene lookup returns CDR1 LGHNA and CDR2 YNFKEQ. Here the CDR3 reads CASSQADMANYGYTF. The DNA of the CDR3 is TGTGCCAGCAGCCAAGCCGACATGGCTAACTATGGCTACACCTTC.